The 7 T cell receptor beta chains reported below all come from one sample, sequenced in a study of control samples from healthy donors and cancer patients. The assay was immunoSEQ multiplex PCR, and TCRdb's table has in-frame clones only and misses some. Here the sample spans around 90,000 clones, approximately 86% being singletons. Sequencing was done on a sample of blood. Source of these receptors: a man aged 25 to 40 in good health.

CDR3 nucleotide sequence: TGTGCCAGCAGGCAATCCGGGACTCGGGAGGGCAATGAGCAGTTCTTC. Protein: CASRQSGTREGNEQFF. The chain is built from TRBV7-8 and TRBJ2-1; 8 nucleotides match TRBD2. The CDR3 sequence is 16 residues long. The V segment lost 6 bases and the J segment 6 bases; nucleotides outside the gene matches: 13. The germline V gene encodes CDR1 SGHVS and CDR2 FQNEAQ.

The chain combines TRBV10-3 with TRBJ2-5; a weak D match, TRBD1 (6 bases). The V end lost 10 bases, the J end lost 4 bases, and 16 bases lay between the germline ends. Germline assignment: CDR1 ENHRY and CDR2 SYGVKD. This CDR3 contains 13 residues. The CDR3 here is CASHSGVGETQYF. CDR3 DNA sequence: TGTGCCAGTCACTCAGGGGTTGGAGAGACCCAGTACTTC.

The chain couples TRBV30 to TRBJ2-7; no reliable D call. Germline V gene lookup returns CDR1 GTSNPN and CDR2 SVGIG (reference sequence). This CDR3 is built from 14 residues. V was trimmed by 1 base and J by 2 bases, leaving 12 bases between them. CDR3 nucleotides: TGTGCCTGGAGTGCCAACAGCGCCACCTACGAGCAGTACTTC. This codes for CAWSANSATYEQYF.

This chain links TRBV24-1 with TRBJ2-5, with 9 positions matching TRBD2. The germline V gene has CDR1 KGHDR and CDR2 SFDVKD. V gave up 4 bases and J gave up 4 bases; unmatched junction bases: 9. CDR3 length equals 16 residues. This CDR3 is CATSDPQRGAAETQYF. The CDR3 DNA sequence: TGTGCCACCAGTGACCCACAGCGGGGGGCGGCAGAGACCCAGTACTTC.

V gene TRBV24-1 combines with J gene TRBJ1-2, with D uncertain. CDR1 is KGHDR and CDR2 is SFDVKD in the germline V gene. V gave up 4 bases and J gave up 6 bases, with 14 bases separating them. This CDR3 spans 14 amino acids. CDR3 DNA: TGTGCCACCAGTGAAAAAGTCTCTACCCATGGCTACACCTTC. As protein: CATSEKVSTHGYTF.

In its sample, this clone was seen a few times. The V call is TRBV4-1, the J call TRBJ1-1; the D gene is possibly TRBD1 (6 bases). V lost 0 bases and J 3 bases, leaving 11 bases between the germline ends. The CDR3 loop spans 15 amino acids. Germline V gene data show CDR1 as MGHRA and CDR2 as YSYEKL. CDR3 protein: CASSQDSQGYTEAFF. As DNA, the CDR3 is TGCGCCAGCAGCCAAGATTCCCAGGGGTACACTGAAGCTTTCTTT.

This clone was seen a handful of times. The CDR3 DNA follows: TGCGCCAGCAGGGAGACAGCCTCGGCCTCCGATACGCAGTATTTT. Protein sequence: CASRETASASDTQYF. The genes are TRBV10-1 and TRBJ2-3; D is possibly TRBD1 (5 bases). Per germline, CDR1 WNHNN and CDR2 SYGVQD (reference sequence). Trimming shortened V by 6 bases and J by 6 bases, and 19 bases separated the two germline ends. The length of the CDR3 is 15 residues.